This TCR beta chain was captured in a study of shared clonotypes between healthy human individuals. Whole-study context: Every donor yielded three CD4 naive, three CD4 memory, two CD8 naive and one CD8 memory plate.

This CDR3 is built from 16 residues. Germline V CDR1 and CDR2: KGHSH, LQKENI. V was pared by 5 bases and J by 3 bases, with 17 bases between. Across several immunoSEQ plates, the genomic DNA of each subset was split evenly. The protocol was immunoSEQ multiplex PCR, while the TCRdb copy is restricted to in-frame clones and leaves out a portion. The sample shows some 2 million clones, 85% to 95% of them seen only once. The chain links TRBV18 to TRBJ1-3; no definite D call. Sequences were obtained from naive CD4+ T cells sorted from blood. Subset meaning: CD45RA+ positively selected. The sequence came from a man between 18 and 29 years old in good health. The CDR3 bases are TGTGCCAGCTCATGGGGATCGGATTTCGGTGGAAACACCATATATTTT. Its protein product is CASSWGSDFGGNTIYF. The entire variable domain, with the rest obtained from reference TRBV18 and TRBJ1-3, is as follows: NAGVMQNPRHLVRRRGQEARLRCSPMKGHSHVYWYRQLPEEGLKFMVYLQKENIIDESGMPKERFSAEFPKEGPSILRIQQVVRGDSAAYFCASSWGSDFGGNTIYFGEGSWLTVV.